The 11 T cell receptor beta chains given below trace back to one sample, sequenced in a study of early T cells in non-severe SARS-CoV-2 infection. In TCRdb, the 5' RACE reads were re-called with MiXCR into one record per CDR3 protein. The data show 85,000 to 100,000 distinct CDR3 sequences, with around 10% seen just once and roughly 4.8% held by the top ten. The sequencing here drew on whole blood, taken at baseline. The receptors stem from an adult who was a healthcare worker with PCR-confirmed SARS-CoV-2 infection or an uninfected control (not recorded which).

Written as DNA, the CDR3 is TGTGCCAGCAGCTCGGACAGAGGTGCTAATGAAAAACTGTTTTTT. Its protein product is CASSSDRGANEKLFF. The chain links TRBV7-2 to TRBJ1-4; a weak D match, TRBD1 (6 bases). With 4 bases removed from V and 3 bases from J, the gap between germline ends came to 12 bases. CDR3 length: 15 amino acids. Germline CDR1 SGHTA, CDR2 FQGNSA.

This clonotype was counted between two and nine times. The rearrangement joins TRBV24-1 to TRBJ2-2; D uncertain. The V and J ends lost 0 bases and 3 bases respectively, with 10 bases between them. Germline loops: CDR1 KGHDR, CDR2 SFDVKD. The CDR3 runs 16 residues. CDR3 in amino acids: CATSDLRRQDTGELFF. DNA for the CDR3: TGTGCCACCAGTGATTTGAGGCGGCAAGACACCGGGGAGCTGTTTTTT.

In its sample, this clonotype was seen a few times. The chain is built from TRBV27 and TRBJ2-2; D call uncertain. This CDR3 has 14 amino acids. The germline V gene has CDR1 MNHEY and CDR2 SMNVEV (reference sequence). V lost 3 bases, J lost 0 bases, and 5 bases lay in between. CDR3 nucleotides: TGTGCCAGCAGTTTCGGATCGAACACCGGGGAGCTGTTTTTT. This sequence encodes CASSFGSNTGELFF.

The CDR3 DNA follows: TGTGCCAGCAGTTTAAGAGGGGTTGCCTACGAGCAGTACTTC. This codes for CASSLRGVAYEQYF. The chain combines TRBV27 with TRBJ2-7; D assignment may be TRBD1 or TRBD2 (5 bases each). The germline V and J ends were trimmed by 2 bases and 2 bases, with 10 bases remaining between them. Per the germline V gene, CDR1 is MNHEY and CDR2 is SMNVEV (reference sequence). This CDR3 is built from 14 residues.

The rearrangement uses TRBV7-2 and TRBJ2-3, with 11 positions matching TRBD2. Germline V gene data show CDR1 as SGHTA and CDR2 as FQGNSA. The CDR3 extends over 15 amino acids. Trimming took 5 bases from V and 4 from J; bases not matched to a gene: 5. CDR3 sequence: CASSPLAGEADTQYF. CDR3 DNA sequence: TGTGCCAGCAGCCCACTAGCGGGAGAGGCAGATACGCAGTATTTT.

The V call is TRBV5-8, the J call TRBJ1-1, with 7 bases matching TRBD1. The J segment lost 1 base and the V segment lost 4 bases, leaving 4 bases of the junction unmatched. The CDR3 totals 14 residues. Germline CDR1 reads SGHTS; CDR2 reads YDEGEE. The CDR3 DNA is TGTGCCAGCAGCACCGGACAGGAGAACACTGAAGCTTTCTTT. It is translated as CASSTGQENTEAFF.

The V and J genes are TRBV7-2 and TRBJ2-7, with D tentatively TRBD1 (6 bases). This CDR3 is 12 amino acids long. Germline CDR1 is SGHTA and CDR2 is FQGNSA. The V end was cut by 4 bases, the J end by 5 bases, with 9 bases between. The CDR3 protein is CASSYSGDEQYF. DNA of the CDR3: TGTGCCAGCAGCTACTCAGGGGACGAGCAGTACTTC.

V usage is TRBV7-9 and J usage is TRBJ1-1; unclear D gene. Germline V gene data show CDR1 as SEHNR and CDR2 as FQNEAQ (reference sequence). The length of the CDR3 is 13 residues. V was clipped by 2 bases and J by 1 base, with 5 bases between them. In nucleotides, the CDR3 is TGTGCCAGCAGCTTAACCACGAACACTGAAGCTTTCTTT. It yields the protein CASSLTTNTEAFF.

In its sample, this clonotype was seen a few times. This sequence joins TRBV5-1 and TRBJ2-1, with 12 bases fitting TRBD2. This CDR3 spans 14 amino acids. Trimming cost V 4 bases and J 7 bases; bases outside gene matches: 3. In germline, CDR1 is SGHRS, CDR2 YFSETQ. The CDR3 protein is CASSGLAGPNEQFF. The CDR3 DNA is TGCGCCAGCAGCGGACTAGCGGGACCGAATGAGCAGTTCTTC.

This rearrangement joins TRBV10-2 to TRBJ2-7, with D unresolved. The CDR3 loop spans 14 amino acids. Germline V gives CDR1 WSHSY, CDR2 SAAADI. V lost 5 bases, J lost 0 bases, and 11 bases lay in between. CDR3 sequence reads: CASSPSSNSYEQYF. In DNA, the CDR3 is TGCGCCAGCAGTCCCAGCAGTAACTCCTACGAGCAGTACTTC.

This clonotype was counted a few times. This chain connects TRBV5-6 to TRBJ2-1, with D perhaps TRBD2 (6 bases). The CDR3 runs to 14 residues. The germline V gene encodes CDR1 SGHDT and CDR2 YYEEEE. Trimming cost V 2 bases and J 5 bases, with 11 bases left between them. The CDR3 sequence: CASSFSSAHNEQFF. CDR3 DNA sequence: TGTGCCAGCAGCTTTTCTAGCGCACACAATGAGCAGTTCTTC.